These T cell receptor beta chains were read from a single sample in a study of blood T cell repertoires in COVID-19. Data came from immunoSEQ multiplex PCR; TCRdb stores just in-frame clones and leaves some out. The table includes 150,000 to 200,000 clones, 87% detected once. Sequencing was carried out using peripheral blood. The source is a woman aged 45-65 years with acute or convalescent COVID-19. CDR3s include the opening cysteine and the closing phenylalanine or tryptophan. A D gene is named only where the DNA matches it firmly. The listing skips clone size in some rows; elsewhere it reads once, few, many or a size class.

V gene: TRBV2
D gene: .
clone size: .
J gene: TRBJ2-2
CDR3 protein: CASAGLFETGELFF
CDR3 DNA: TGTGCCAGCGCTGGACTCTTTGAGACCGGGGAGCTGTTTTTT

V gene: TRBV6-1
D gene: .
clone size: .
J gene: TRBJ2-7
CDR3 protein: CASSDSFYEQYF
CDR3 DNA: TGTGCCAGCAGTGACAGTTTCTACGAGCAGTACTTC

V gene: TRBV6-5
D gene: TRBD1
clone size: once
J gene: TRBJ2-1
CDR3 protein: CASSHRGYNEQFF
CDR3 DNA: TGTGCCAGCAGTCACAGGGGCTACAATGAGCAGTTCTTC

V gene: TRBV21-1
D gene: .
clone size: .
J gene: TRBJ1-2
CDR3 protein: CASQRPTDYGYTF
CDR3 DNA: TGTGCCAGCCAGAGGCCGACGGACTATGGCTACACCTTC

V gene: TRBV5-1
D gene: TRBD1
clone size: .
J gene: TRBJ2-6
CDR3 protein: CASRAGTGTSGANVLTF
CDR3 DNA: TGCGCCAGCAGGGCCGGGACAGGAACCTCTGGGGCCAACGTCCTGACTTTC

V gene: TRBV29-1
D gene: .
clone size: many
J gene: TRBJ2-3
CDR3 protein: CSVAGLRTDTQYF
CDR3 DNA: TGCAGCGTGGCTGGACTCCGCACAGATACGCAGTATTTT

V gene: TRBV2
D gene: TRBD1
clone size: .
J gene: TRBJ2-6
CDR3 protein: CASTVTGGAYYGANVLTF
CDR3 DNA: TGTGCCAGCACCGTGACAGGGGGGGCCTACTATGGGGCCAACGTCCTGACTTTC

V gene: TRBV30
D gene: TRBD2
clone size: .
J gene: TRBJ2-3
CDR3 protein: CAWSRSGGRTDTQYF
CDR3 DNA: TGTGCCTGGAGTAGGTCGGGAGGCCGCACAGATACGCAGTATTTT

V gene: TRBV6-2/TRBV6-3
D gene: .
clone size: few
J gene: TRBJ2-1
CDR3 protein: CASSLATSSYNEQFF
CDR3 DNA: TGTGCCAGCAGTCTAGCGACAAGCTCCTACAATGAGCAGTTCTTC

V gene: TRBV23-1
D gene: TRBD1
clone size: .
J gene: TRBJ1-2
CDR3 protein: CASRPSVGTENGYGYTF
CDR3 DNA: TGCGCCAGCAGACCGAGCGTAGGGACAGAGAACGGCTATGGCTACACCTTC

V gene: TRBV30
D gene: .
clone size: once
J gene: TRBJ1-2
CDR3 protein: CAWSTGQANYGYTF
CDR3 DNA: TGTGCCTGGAGCACAGGGCAAGCTAACTATGGCTACACCTTC

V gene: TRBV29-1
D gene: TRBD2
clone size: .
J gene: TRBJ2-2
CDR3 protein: CSVSGLADTGELFF
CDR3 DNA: TGCAGCGTTTCAGGACTAGCGGACACCGGGGAGCTGTTTTTT

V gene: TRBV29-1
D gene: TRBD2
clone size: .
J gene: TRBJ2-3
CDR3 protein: CSVEEGLAGLYPPDTQYF
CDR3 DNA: TGCAGCGTTGAAGAAGGACTAGCGGGACTATATCCCCCAGATACGCAGTATTTT

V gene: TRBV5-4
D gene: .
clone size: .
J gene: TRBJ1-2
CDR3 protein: CASSPVGGYGYTF
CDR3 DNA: TGTGCCAGCAGCCCGGTGGGGGGCTATGGCTACACCTTC

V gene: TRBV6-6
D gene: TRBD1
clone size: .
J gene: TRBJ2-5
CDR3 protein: CASSFPQGALETQYF
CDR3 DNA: TGTGCCAGCAGTTTCCCACAGGGGGCCCTTGAGACCCAGTACTTC

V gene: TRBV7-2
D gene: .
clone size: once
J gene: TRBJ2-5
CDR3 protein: CASQTSLPETQYF
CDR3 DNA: TGTGCCAGCCAAACAAGTCTTCCCGAGACCCAGTACTTC

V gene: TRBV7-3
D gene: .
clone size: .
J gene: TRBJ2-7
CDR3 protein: CASSLSGGPALYEQYF
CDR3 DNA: TGTGCCAGCAGCTTAAGTGGCGGGCCTGCGCTATACGAGCAGTACTTC

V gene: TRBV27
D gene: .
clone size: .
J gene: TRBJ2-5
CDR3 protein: CASSPSRERGETQYF
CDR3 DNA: TGTGCCAGCAGTCCCTCCAGGGAAAGGGGAGAGACCCAGTACTTC

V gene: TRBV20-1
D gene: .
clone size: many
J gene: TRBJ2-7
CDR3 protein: CSARSGHEQYF
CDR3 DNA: TGCAGTGCTAGATCTGGCCACGAGCAGTACTTC

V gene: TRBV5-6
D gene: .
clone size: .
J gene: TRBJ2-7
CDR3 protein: CASSLQGYGDEQYF
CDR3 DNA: TGTGCCAGCAGCTTGCAAGGGTACGGGGACGAGCAGTACTTC

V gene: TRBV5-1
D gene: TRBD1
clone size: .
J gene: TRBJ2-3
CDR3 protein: CASSGTGASTDTQYF
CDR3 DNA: TGCGCCAGCAGCGGAACAGGGGCTAGCACAGATACGCAGTATTTT

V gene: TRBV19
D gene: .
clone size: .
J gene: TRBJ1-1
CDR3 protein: CASIGQRQLNTEAFF
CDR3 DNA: TGTGCCAGTATTGGACAGCGGCAATTGAACACTGAAGCTTTCTTT

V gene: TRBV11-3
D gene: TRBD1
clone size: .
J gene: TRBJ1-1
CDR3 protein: CASSYGTAEAFF
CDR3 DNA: TGTGCCAGCAGCTATGGGACAGCTGAAGCTTTCTTT

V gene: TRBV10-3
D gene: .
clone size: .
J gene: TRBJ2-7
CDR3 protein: CAISQSIGGARVDEQYF
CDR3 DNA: TGTGCCATCAGTCAATCGATAGGGGGGGCGCGGGTGGACGAGCAGTACTTC

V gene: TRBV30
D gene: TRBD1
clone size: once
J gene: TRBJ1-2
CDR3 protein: CAWFTSAWDRYGYTF
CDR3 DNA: TGTGCCTGGTTTACCTCGGCGTGGGACAGATATGGCTACACCTTC

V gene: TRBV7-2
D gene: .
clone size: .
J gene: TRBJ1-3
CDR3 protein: CASSLAAGNTIYF
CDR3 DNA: TGTGCCAGCAGCTTAGCAGCCGGAAACACCATATATTTT

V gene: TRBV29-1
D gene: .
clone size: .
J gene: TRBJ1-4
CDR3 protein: CSVGQDNEKLFF
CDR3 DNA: TGCAGCGTTGGGCAGGATAATGAAAAACTGTTTTTT

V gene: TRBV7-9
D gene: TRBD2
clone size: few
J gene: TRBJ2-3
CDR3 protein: CASSLMSGRPLSRYTQYF
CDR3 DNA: TGTGCCAGCAGCTTAATGAGCGGGAGGCCACTATCCCGATATACGCAGTATTTT

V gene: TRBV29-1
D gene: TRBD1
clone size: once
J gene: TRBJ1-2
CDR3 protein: CSVETLTGLGYTF
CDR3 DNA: TGCAGCGTTGAAACCCTGACAGGGCTCGGCTACACCTTC

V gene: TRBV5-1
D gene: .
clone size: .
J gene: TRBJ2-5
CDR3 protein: CASSLAEWDWLTGETQYF
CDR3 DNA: TGCGCCAGCAGCTTGGCCGAGTGGGACTGGCTGACGGGGGAGACCCAGTACTTC

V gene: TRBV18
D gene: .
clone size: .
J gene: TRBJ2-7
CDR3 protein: CASSPMKTTYEGQYF
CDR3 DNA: TGTGCCAGCTCACCAATGAAGACAACTTACGAAGGGCAGTACTTC

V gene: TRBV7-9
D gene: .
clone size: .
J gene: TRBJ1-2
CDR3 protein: CASSPSGSANYGYTF
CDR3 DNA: TGTGCCAGCAGCCCGAGCGGGAGTGCAAACTATGGCTACACCTTC

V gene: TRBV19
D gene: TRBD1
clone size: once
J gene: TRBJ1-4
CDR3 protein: CASSSSGGINEKLFF
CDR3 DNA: TGTGCCAGTAGTAGCTCAGGGGGCATTAATGAAAAACTGTTTTTT

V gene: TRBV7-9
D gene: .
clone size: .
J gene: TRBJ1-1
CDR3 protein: CASSSGFAEAFF
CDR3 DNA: TGTGCCAGCAGCTCAGGGTTCGCTGAAGCTTTCTTT

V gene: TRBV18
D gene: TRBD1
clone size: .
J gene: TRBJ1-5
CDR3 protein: CASSQFDRVNQPQHF
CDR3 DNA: TGTGCCAGCTCACAATTCGACAGGGTGAATCAGCCCCAGCATTTT

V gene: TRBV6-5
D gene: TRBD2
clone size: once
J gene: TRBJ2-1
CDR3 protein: CASSYATSGSLGEQFF
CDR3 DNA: TGTGCCAGCAGTTACGCGACTAGCGGGAGCTTAGGGGAGCAGTTCTTC

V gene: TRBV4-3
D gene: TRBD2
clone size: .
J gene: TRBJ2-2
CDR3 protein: CASSQDSLLAGAANTGELFF
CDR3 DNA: TGCGCCAGCAGCCAAGATTCCCTTCTGGCGGGAGCGGCGAACACCGGGGAGCTGTTTTTT

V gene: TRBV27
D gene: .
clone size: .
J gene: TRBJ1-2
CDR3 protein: CASSWRREGYGYTF
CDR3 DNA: TGTGCCAGCAGTTGGCGGCGGGAGGGCTATGGCTACACCTTC

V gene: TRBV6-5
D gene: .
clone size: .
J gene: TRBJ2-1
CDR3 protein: CASSTSTSGGNEQFF
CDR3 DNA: .

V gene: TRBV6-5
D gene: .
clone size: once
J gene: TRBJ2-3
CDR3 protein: CASSYSPMIGETQYF
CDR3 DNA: TGTGCCAGCAGTTACTCCCCGATGATCGGGGAAACGCAGTATTTT

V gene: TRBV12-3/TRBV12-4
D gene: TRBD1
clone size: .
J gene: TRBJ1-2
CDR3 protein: CASILQGAGGYTF
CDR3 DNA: TGTGCCAGCATTCTTCAGGGGGCCGGAGGCTACACCTTC

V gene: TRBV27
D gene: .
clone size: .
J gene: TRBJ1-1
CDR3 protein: CASSLTLNTEAFF
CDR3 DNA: TGTGCCAGCAGCTTGACACTGAACACTGAAGCTTTCTTT

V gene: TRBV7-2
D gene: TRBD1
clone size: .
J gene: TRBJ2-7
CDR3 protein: CASSLETGTVDSYEQYF
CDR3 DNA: TGTGCCAGCAGCTTAGAAACCGGGACAGTGGATTCCTACGAGCAGTACTTC

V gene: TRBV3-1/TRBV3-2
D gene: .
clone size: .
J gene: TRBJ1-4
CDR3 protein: CASSPTTISEKLFF
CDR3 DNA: TGTGCCAGCAGCCCAACTACGATTTCTGAAAAACTGTTTTTT

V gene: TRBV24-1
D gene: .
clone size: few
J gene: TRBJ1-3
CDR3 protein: CATSDRTGTGNTIYF
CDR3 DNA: TGTGCCACCAGTGATCGCACCGGGACAGGAAACACCATATATTTT

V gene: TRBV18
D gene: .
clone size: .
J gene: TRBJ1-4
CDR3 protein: CASSPIRGINEKLFF
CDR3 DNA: TGTGCCAGCTCACCAATCCGGGGGATTAATGAAAAACTGTTTTTT

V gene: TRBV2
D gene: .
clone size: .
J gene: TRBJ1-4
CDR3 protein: CASMGTAGFNEKLFF
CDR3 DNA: TGTGCCAGCATGGGGACTGCAGGTTTTAATGAAAAACTGTTTTTT

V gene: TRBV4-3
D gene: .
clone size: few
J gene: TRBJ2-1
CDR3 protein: CASSQDWLQDEDEQFF
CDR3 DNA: TGCGCCAGCAGCCAAGATTGGCTCCAAGATGAGGATGAGCAGTTCTTC

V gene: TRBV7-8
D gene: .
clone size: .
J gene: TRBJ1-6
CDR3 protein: CASSQRQTSSYNSPLHF
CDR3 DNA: TGTGCCAGCAGCCAACGACAGACGAGCTCCTATAATTCACCCCTCCACTTT

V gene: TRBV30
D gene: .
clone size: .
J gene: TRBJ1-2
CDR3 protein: CASTDTSNYGYTF
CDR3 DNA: TGTGCCTCTACAGATACTTCTAACTATGGCTACACCTTC

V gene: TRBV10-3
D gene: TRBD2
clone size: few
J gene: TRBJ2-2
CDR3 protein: CAIRGLAGGDGGELFF
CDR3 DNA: TGTGCCATCAGGGGACTAGCGGGAGGAGACGGCGGGGAGCTGTTTTTT

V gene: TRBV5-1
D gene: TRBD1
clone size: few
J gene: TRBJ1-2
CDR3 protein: CASSPNRGQAYGYTF
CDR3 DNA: TGCGCCAGCAGCCCGAACAGGGGGCAGGCCTATGGCTACACCTTC

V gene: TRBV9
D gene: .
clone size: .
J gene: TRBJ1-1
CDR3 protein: CASSVGRKTGTLNTEAFF
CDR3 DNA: TGTGCCAGCAGCGTAGGTCGCAAAACCGGGACACTGAACACTGAAGCTTTCTTT

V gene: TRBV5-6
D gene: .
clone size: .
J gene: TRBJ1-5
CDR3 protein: CASSLWEQPQHF
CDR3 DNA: TGTGCCAGCAGCTTGTGGGAGCAGCCCCAGCATTTT

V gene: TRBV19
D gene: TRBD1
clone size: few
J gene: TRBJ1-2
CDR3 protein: CASRHTGGAYGYTF
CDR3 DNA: TGTGCCAGTAGGCATACAGGGGGCGCGTATGGCTACACCTTC

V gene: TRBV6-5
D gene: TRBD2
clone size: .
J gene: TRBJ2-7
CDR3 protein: CASRGSGGLSYEQYF
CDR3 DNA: TGTGCCAGCAGGGGGAGCGGGGGCCTTTCCTACGAGCAGTACTTC

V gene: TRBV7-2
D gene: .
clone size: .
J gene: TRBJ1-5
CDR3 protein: CASSLGPNQPQHF
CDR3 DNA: TGTGCCAGCAGCTTAGGGCCTAATCAGCCCCAGCATTTT

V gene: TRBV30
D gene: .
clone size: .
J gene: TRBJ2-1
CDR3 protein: CAWSVIRAEQFF
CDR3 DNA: TGTGCCTGGAGTGTAATCAGGGCTGAGCAGTTCTTC

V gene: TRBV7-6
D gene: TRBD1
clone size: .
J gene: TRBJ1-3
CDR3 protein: CASSSEKHRGTGNTIYF
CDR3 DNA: TGTGCCAGCAGCTCCGAAAAACACAGGGGTACTGGAAACACCATATATTTT